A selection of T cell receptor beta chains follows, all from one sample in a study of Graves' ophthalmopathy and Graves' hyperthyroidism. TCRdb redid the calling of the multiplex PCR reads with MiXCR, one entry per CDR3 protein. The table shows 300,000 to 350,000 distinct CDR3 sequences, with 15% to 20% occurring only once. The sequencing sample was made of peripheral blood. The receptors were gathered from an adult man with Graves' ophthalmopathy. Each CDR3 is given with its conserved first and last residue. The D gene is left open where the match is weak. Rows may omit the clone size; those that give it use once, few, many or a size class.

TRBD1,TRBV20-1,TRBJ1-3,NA,CSAEAGTGDGNTIYF,TGCAGTGCTGAAGCCGGGACAGGGGATGGAAACACCATATATTTT
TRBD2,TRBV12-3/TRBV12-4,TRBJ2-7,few,CASSPSGTAWYEQYF,TGTGCCAGCAGCCCTAGCGGGACAGCATGGTACGAGCAGTACTTC
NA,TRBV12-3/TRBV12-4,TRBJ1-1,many,CASSPSPGSGTEAFF,TGTGCCAGCAGTCCCTCACCCGGGTCAGGCACTGAAGCTTTCTTT
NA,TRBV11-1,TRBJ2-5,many,CASSFSRRETQYF,TGTGCCAGCAGCTTCAGCCGTCGAGAGACCCAGTACTTC
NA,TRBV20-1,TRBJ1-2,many,CSASPEDYVYGYTF,TGCAGTGCTAGTCCCGAGGACTACGTCTATGGCTACACCTTC
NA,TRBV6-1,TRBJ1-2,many,CASSKYSTGNYGYTF,TGTGCCAGCAGTAAATACTCCACAGGAAACTATGGCTACACCTTC
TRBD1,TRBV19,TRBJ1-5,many,CASSIWQGDQPQHF,TGTGCCAGTAGTATTTGGCAGGGGGATCAGCCCCAGCATTTT
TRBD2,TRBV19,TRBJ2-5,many,CASSIILASGQETQYF,TGTGCCAGTAGTATAATTTTGGCTAGCGGACAAGAGACCCAGTACTTC
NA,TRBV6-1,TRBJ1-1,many,CASSQGSRAFF,TGTGCCAGCAGTCAGGGGAGTAGGGCTTTCTTT
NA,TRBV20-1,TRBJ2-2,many,CSASTGTNTGELFF,TGCAGTGCTAGTACTGGAACGAACACCGGGGAGCTGTTTTTT
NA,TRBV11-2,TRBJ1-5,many,CASSLEGTRDTWRIHSNQPQHF,TGTGCCAGCAGCTTAGAGGGAACCCGGGACACCTGGAGGATCCATAGCAATCAGCCCCAGCATTTT
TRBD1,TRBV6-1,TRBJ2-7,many,CASREGQGSTYEQYF,TGTGCCAGCAGAGAAGGACAGGGGTCCACCTACGAGCAGTACTTC
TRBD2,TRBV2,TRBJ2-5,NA,CASSEARGLAGGPWTQYF,TGTGCCAGCAGTGAAGCGAGGGGGCTAGCGGGGGGGCCCTGGACCCAGTACTTC
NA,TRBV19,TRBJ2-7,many,CATRSRYEQYF,TGTGCCACCCGATCTCGCTACGAGCAGTACTTC
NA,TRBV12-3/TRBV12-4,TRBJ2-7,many,CASSLQGRAYEQYF,TGTGCCAGCAGTCTGCAGGGCAGGGCATACGAGCAGTACTTC
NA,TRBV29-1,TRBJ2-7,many,CSVESGRYEQYF,TGCAGCGTTGAATCAGGGAGGTACGAGCAGTACTTC
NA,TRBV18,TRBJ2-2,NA,CASSPATRGGTGELFF,TGTGCCAGCTCACCTGCGACCAGGGGAGGCACCGGGGAGCTGTTTTTT
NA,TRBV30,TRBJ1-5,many,CAWSPPRGSQPQHF,TGTGCCTGGAGTCCCCCCCGGGGGTCTCAGCCCCAGCATTTT
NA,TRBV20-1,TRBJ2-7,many,CSAMASETYEQYF,TGCAGTGCTATGGCTAGCGAAACCTACGAGCAGTACTTC
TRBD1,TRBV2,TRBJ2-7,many,CASTPQGAGEQYF,TGTGCCAGCACGCCGCAGGGGGCAGGCGAGCAGTACTTC
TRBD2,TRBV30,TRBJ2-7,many,CAWSSGSEDEQYF,TGTGCCTGGAGTAGCGGGAGCGAGGACGAGCAGTACTTC
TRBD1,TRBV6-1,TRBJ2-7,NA,CASTGTGNTYEQYF,TGTGCCAGCACGGGGACAGGTAATACCTACGAGCAGTACTTC
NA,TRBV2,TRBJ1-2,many,CASTGFELQYGYTF,TGTGCCAGTACAGGGTTTGAGTTACAATATGGCTACACCTTC
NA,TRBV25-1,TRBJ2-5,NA,CASSIAGQETQYF,TGTGCCAGCAGTATCGCAGGGCAGGAGACCCAGTACTTC
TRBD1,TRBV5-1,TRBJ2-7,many,CASRRTTGAGYEQYF,TGCGCCAGCAGAAGAACTACAGGGGCTGGATACGAGCAGTACTTC
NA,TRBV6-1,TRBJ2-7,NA,CASHAGTQRSEQYF,TGTGCCAGTCACGCCGGGACCCAGCGTTCCGAGCAGTACTTC
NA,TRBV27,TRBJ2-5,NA,CASSLLGTETQYF,TGTGCCAGCAGTTTGTTAGGGACGGAGACCCAGTACTTC
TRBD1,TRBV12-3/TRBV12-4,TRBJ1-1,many,CASSPTGRGLYTEAFF,TGTGCCAGCAGCCCGACAGGGAGGGGTCTGTACACTGAAGCTTTCTTT
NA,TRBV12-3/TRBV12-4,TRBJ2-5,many,CASSSERRTQYF,TGTGCCAGCAGTTCAGAGAGGAGGACCCAGTACTTC
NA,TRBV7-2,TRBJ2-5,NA,CASSLAAETQYF,TGTGCCAGCAGCTTAGCGGCTGAGACCCAGTACTTC
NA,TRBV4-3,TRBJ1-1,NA,CASSQVTSTEAFF,TGCGCCAGCAGCCAAGTTACCAGCACTGAAGCTTTCTTT
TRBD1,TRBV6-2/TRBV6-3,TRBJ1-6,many,CASNRGTGSPPLHF,TGTGCCAGCAACCGCGGGACAGGGTCCCCACCCCTCCACTTT
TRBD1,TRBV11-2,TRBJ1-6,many,CASSLLLGQGLMSPLHF,TGTGCCAGCAGCTTACTTCTGGGACAGGGTTTAATGTCACCCCTCCACTTT